Listed below are T cell receptor beta chains from one sample, sequenced in a study of radiation and T cells in renal cell carcinoma. Profiling relied on immunoSEQ multiplex PCR, and the TCRdb table lists in-frame clones only, not all of them. The sample lists roughly 120,000 clones, around four fifths seen once, with 1.9% in the top ten. The source material was blood, sampled from a patient whose treatment included radiotherapy and nephrectomy. The receptors originated from a woman aged 60 to 75 with renal cell carcinoma. Both conserved end residues are part of each CDR3. The order of the fields is V gene, J gene, D gene, clone size, CDR3 length, CDR3 DNA, CDR3 protein. The D gene is left open where the match is weak. Some rows have no size entry. The others give once, few or many, or a class for an expanded clone.

>TRBV6-6|TRBJ2-7|TRBD1|.|14
TGTGCCAGCAGGTTCAGGGGGAAAGCCTACGAGCAGTACTTC
CASRFRGKAYEQYF
>TRBV25-1|TRBJ2-1|TRBD2|.|16
TGTGCCAGCAGTGGATCCCTAGCGGGAGCTGGCAATGAGCAGTTCTTC
CASSGSLAGAGNEQFF
>TRBV2|TRBJ2-5|TRBD2|.|19
TGTGCCAGCAGTGAAACGGCGGGACTAGCGATCGTGTACCAAGAGACCCAGTACTTC
CASSETAGLAIVYQETQYF
>TRBV7-9|TRBJ2-7|.|.|14
TGTGCCAGCAGCTTAACCGGGTCACCCTACGAGCAGTACTTC
CASSLTGSPYEQYF
>TRBV4-3|TRBJ2-5|.|.|16
TGCGCCAGCAGCCAAGATCTGAGTCCAGCTCTCGAGACCCAGTACTTC
CASSQDLSPALETQYF
>TRBV19|TRBJ2-2|TRBD1|once|15
TGTGCCAGTAGTATAGCGAGGGGGCACTACGGGGAGCTGTTTTTT
CASSIARGHYGELFF
>TRBV27|TRBJ1-4|TRBD1|.|16
TGTGCCAGCGTTGAGGACAGGGGATGGGGTAATGAAAAACTGTTTTTT
CASVEDRGWGNEKLFF
>TRBV28|TRBJ2-7|TRBD1|.|14
TGTGCCAGCAGTTTATGGGACAGGGACTACGAGCAGTACTTC
CASSLWDRDYEQYF
>TRBV6-5|TRBJ1-1|.|.|13
TGTGCCAGCAGTTACTCAGCGAACACTGAAGCTTTCTTT
CASSYSANTEAFF
>TRBV28|TRBJ1-1|TRBD1|.|11
TGTGCCAGCAGGGTGGACAGGGAAGCTTTCTTT
CASRVDREAFF
>TRBV11-3|TRBJ1-1|TRBD1|.|14
TGTGCCAGCAGGCCGGACAGGATGAACACTGAAGCTTTCTTT
CASRPDRMNTEAFF
>TRBV2|TRBJ1-3|.|.|15
TGTGCCAGCAGTATACCGACAGCCTCTGGAAACACCATATATTTT
CASSIPTASGNTIYF
>TRBV10-3|TRBJ2-5|TRBD1|.|16
TGTGCCATCAGCACATACAGGGGGAGAAGGGAAGAGACCCAGTACTTC
CAISTYRGRREETQYF
>TRBV7-3|TRBJ2-3|.|.|13
TGTGCCAGCAGCCCAGGGCCTACAGATACGCAGTATTTT
CASSPGPTDTQYF
>TRBV18|TRBJ1-1|.|few|14
TGTGCCAGCTCACCAGGGAGGGATTCAACTGAAGCTTTCTTT
CASSPGRDSTEAFF
>TRBV6-1|TRBJ2-7|TRBD1|once|12
TGTGCCAGCACGATGACAGGGGACGAGACGTACTTC
CASTMTGDETYF
>TRBV5-1|TRBJ2-1|.|.|16
TGCGCCAGCAGCTTAGAAACCTCCCGCTCCTACAATGAGCAGTTCTTC
CASSLETSRSYNEQFF
>TRBV5-1|TRBJ1-6|.|once|14
TGCGCCAGCAGCTTGGAATTAGGGAATTCACCCCTCCACTTT
CASSLELGNSPLHF
>TRBV15|TRBJ2-5|.|.|16
TGTGCCACCAGCCCCCTCGTGGGGGGGGCCCAAGAGACCCAGTACTTC
CATSPLVGGAQETQYF
>TRBV18|TRBJ1-3|.|.|15
TGTGCCAGCTCACCGACTTCGAGCTCTGGAAACACCATATATTTT
CASSPTSSSGNTIYF
>TRBV30|TRBJ1-1|TRBD1|.|14
TGTGCCTGGAGCAGGACAGGGAGTAGCCCTGAAGCTTTCTTT
CAWSRTGSSPEAFF
>TRBV28|TRBJ2-7|.|once|14
TGTGCCAGCAGTTTAAGGGAGAGCTCCTACGAGCAGTACTTC
CASSLRESSYEQYF
>TRBV6-5|TRBJ1-2|TRBD1|.|14
TGTGCCAGCAGCGGCGACAGGGGGAACTATGGCTACACCTTC
CASSGDRGNYGYTF
>TRBV10-1|TRBJ2-3|.|.|13
TGCGCCAGCAGTGGTAGAGGGACAGATACGCAGTATTTT
CASSGRGTDTQYF
>TRBV5-4|TRBJ1-2|TRBD1|.|14
TGTGCCAGCAGCTCCGACAGGGGAGTAAGTGGCTACACCTTC
CASSSDRGVSGYTF
>TRBV6-1|TRBJ2-7|.|.|15
TGTGCCAGCAGTAAATTTACAGAGGGCTGGTCCGAGCAGTACTTC
CASSKFTEGWSEQYF
>TRBV6-1|TRBJ1-1|.|.|15
TGTGCCAGCACGAAGTCTCTTGGAGGGAACACTGAAGCTTTCTTT
CASTKSLGGNTEAFF
>TRBV6-6|TRBJ1-4|.|.|12
TGTGCCAGCAGTAGGAGGAGTGAAAAACTGTTTTTT
CASSRRSEKLFF
>TRBV30|TRBJ2-3|.|.|15
TGTGCCTGGAGAACCGGGACACTTCTCACAGATACGCAGTATTTT
CAWRTGTLLTDTQYF
>TRBV2|TRBJ1-4|.|.|15
TGTGCCAGCAGTGGGCCGGGGGGACCTAATGAAAAACTGTTTTTT
CASSGPGGPNEKLFF
>TRBV4-3|TRBJ2-1|.|.|16
TGCGCCAGCAGCCAAGATACCGGTGAACCTCCGGGAGAGCAGTTCTTC
CASSQDTGEPPGEQFF
>TRBV9|TRBJ2-7|.|.|11
TGTGCCAGCAGCTCCAGGGGCGAGCAGTACTTC
CASSSRGEQYF
>TRBV7-2|TRBJ2-7|.|.|14
TGTGCCAGCAGCTTTAGCACGGGGGAGTACGAGCAGTACTTC
CASSFSTGEYEQYF
>TRBV9|TRBJ2-5|.|few|13
TGTGCCAGCGGGAAGACAGATGAAGAGACCCAGTACTTC
CASGKTDEETQYF
>TRBV19|TRBJ2-7|TRBD1|.|15
TGTGCCAGTAGGAAGGTCGCAACAGGGGATGGGGAGCAGTACTTC
CASRKVATGDGEQYF
>TRBV4-2|TRBJ1-2|.|.|15
TGTGCCAGCAGCTTGAGAGGGCCCGCTAACTATGGCTACACCTTC
CASSLRGPANYGYTF
>TRBV5-1|TRBJ1-1|TRBD1|.|16
TGCGCCAGCAGCTTGGCCGGACAGGGTGTATGGACTGAAGCTTTCTTT
CASSLAGQGVWTEAFF
>TRBV4-2|TRBJ1-5|TRBD1|few|15
TGTGCCAGCAGCCAAAGCCAGGGGGCTTGGCAGCCCCAGCATTTT
CASSQSQGAWQPQHF
>TRBV7-8|TRBJ2-7|TRBD2|.|15
TGTGCCAGCAGCTCCGAGGCTAGCGGCTCCTACGAGCAGTACTTC
CASSSEASGSYEQYF
>TRBV7-8|TRBJ2-2|.|.|17
TGTGCCAGCAGCTTCTTACTAAATGGGGGGCCCCAGGGGGAGCTGTTTTTT
CASSFLLNGGPQGELFF
>TRBV7-9|TRBJ1-5|.|.|14
TGTGCCAGCAGCTTAGTAGGGTCGGGACAGCCCCAGCATTTT
CASSLVGSGQPQHF
>TRBV6-5|TRBJ2-3|.|.|15
TGTGCCAGCGGGGCCGGGACCTCATGGGCAGATACGCAGTATTTT
CASGAGTSWADTQYF
>TRBV11-1|TRBJ1-6|.|.|16
TGTGCCAGCAGCTTATGGGCAGGGAGCCTTAATTCACCCCTCCACTTT
CASSLWAGSLNSPLHF
>TRBV27|TRBJ2-1|.|.|16
TGTGCCAGCAGTCAAAGGGGGACGGGGACTTACAATGAGCAGTTCTTC
CASSQRGTGTYNEQFF
>TRBV30|TRBJ2-6|.|.|12
TGTGCCTGGAGCTCTGGGGCCAACGTCCTGACTTTC
CAWSSGANVLTF
>TRBV19|TRBJ1-4|.|.|13
TGTGCCAGTAGTGGGGTCCGGGGCGAAAAACTGTTTTTT
CASSGVRGEKLFF
>TRBV4-3|TRBJ2-1|.|few|14
TGCGCCAGCAGCCAAGATCTCTTGGGGAATGAGCAGTTCTTC
CASSQDLLGNEQFF
>TRBV2|TRBJ1-1|.|.|13
TGTGCCAGCAGAGCGAAACAGAACACTGAAGCTTTCTTT
CASRAKQNTEAFF
>TRBV19|TRBJ1-2|.|few|14
TGTGCCAGTAGTATAAGCGGGCAGAGCTATGGCTACACCTTC
CASSISGQSYGYTF
>TRBV5-4|TRBJ1-3|.|.|14
TGTGCCAGCAGCCAGGACAACTCTGGAAACACCATATATTTT
CASSQDNSGNTIYF